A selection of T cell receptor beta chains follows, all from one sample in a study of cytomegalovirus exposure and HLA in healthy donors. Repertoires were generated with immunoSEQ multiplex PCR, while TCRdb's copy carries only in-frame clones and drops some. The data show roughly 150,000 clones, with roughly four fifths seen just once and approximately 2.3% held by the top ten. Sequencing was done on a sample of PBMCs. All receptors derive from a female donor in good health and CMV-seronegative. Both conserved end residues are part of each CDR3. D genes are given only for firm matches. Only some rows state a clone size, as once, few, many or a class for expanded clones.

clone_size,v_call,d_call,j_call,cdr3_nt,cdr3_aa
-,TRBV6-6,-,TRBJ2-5,TGTGCCAGCAGTTACTCCTCGGGGAAGGGCCAAGAGACCCAGTACTTC,CASSYSSGKGQETQYF
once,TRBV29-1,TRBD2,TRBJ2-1,TGCAGCGTTGGCCCCCTGTTGAGCGGGAGGTCCAATGAGCAGTTCTTC,CSVGPLLSGRSNEQFF
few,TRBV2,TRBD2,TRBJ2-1,TGTGCCAGCAGTGACCCAAGTCCAGCGGGAGCAGGCGAGCAGTTCTTC,CASSDPSPAGAGEQFF
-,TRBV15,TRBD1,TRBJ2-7,TGTGCCACCAGCAACCCGGGACAGGGGGCCTACGAGCAGTACTTC,CATSNPGQGAYEQYF
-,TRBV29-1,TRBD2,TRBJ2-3,TGCAGCGTTCGACTAGCGGGACCCGATACGCAGTATTTT,CSVRLAGPDTQYF
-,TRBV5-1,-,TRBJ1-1,TGCGCCAGCCGCTCGATGCAACAGAACACTGAAGCCTTCTTT,CASRSMQQNTEAFF
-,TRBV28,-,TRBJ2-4,TGTGCCAGCGAGGGGGTGGTCTCAAACATTCAGTACTTT,CASEGVVSNIQYF
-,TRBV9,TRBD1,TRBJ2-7,TGTGCCAGCAGCGTAGGGGACAGCACCTACGAGCAGTACTTC,CASSVGDSTYEQYF
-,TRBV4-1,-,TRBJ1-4,TGCGCCAGCAGCCAAGATCGGACCGGAGGTGAAAAACTGTTTTTT,CASSQDRTGGEKLFF
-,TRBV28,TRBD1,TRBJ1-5,TGTGCCAGCACCGAGGGACAGCATCAGCCCCAGCATTTT,CASTEGQHQPQHF
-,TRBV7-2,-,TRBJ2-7,TGTGCCAGCAGCTTGGAGGGGACCGAGCAGTACTTC,CASSLEGTEQYF
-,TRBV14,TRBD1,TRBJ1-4,TGTGCCAGCAGCCATGGGGCAGGGGGCAGAAAACTGTTTTTT,CASSHGAGGRKLFF
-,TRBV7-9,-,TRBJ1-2,TGTGCCAGCAGCTTAGCCCTCAGAAACCGATTATATGGCTACACCTTC,CASSLALRNRLYGYTF
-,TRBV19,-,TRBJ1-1,TGTGCCAGTAGTATAACTGGGGGCGGCACTGAAGCTTTCTTT,CASSITGGGTEAFF
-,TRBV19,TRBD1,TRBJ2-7,TGTGCCAGTAGTCCGGGGACAGGGGGCTACGAGCAGTACTTC,CASSPGTGGYEQYF
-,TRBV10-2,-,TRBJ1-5,TGCGCCAGCAGGGAGAAAGGAGGGAATCAGCCCCAGCATTTT,CASREKGGNQPQHF
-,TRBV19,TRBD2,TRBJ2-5,TGTGCCAGTAGTTGGGGGGGGAGGGCGGAGACCCAGTACTTC,CASSWGGRAETQYF
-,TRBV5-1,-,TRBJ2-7,TGCGCCAGCAGCCTGAGTACCTACGAGCAGTACTTC,CASSLSTYEQYF
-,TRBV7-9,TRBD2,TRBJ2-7,TGTGCCAGCAGCTTAAGTCTAGCGGGGGGAGACGAGCAGTACTTC,CASSLSLAGGDEQYF
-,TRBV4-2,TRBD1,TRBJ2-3,TGTGCCAGCAGCCGCACTCCCGGGACAGGGGGAGATACGCAGTATTTT,CASSRTPGTGGDTQYF
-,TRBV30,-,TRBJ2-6,TGTGCCTGGAGTGTAGGAGGGATAGGGTACTCTGGGGCCAACGTCCTGACTTTC,CAWSVGGIGYSGANVLTF
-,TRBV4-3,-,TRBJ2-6,TGCGCCAGCAGCCAAGTTGCGGGGGCCAACGTCCTGACTTTC,CASSQVAGANVLTF
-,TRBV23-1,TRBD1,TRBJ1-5,TGCGCCAGCAGACATAAGGGGGCGGTGAGGCAGCCCCAGCATTTT,CASRHKGAVRQPQHF
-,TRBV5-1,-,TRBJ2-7,TGCGCCAGCAGCTTCGTATCCCCCACACAACACGAGCAGTACTTC,CASSFVSPTQHEQYF
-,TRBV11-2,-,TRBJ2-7,TGTGCCAGCAGCAACCCCGCCTACTCCGAGCAGTACTTC,CASSNPAYSEQYF
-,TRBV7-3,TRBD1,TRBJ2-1,TGTGCCAGCAGTACCGGGACAGGAGCCTACAATGAGCAGTTCTTC,CASSTGTGAYNEQFF